The 28 T cell receptor beta chains listed next were all sequenced from one sample in a study of cytomegalovirus exposure and HLA in healthy donors. PCR primers comprised 60 Vbeta and 13 Jbeta primers. Profiling relied on immunoSEQ multiplex PCR, and the TCRdb table lists in-frame clones only, not all of them. Of some 180,000 clones listed, 75% to 80% were seen once; the top ten hold 14%. The sample comprised PBMCs. All receptors come from a woman in her 30s in good health and CMV-seropositive.

This chain links TRBV7-9 with TRBJ2-5, with D possibly being TRBD1 (6 bases). CDR1 and CDR2 (germline): SEHNR, FQNEAQ (reference sequence). Trimming took 6 bases from V and 2 from J, leaving 7 bases between them. There are 12 residues in the CDR3. The CDR3 loop reads CASRGGQETQYF. The DNA of the CDR3 is TGTGCCAGCAGAGGGGGACAAGAGACCCAGTACTTC.

V is TRBV11-2 and J is TRBJ2-5; 8 bases align to TRBD2. This CDR3 spans 15 amino acids. V lost 0 bases to trimming and J lost 4 bases; unmatched junction nucleotides: 4. Germline V lookup: CDR1 SGHAT, CDR2 FQNNGV. The CDR3 DNA sequence: TGTGCCAGCAGCTTAGATGGGGCGGGGGGAGAGACCCAGTACTTC. Translation: CASSLDGAGGETQYF.

CDR3 residues: CASSPLRTANTEAFF. The DNA for the CDR3 is TGTGCCAGCAGCCCCCTCCGGACAGCTAACACTGAAGCTTTCTTT. The chain is built from TRBV11-3 and TRBJ1-1; D is perhaps TRBD1 (6 bases). With 5 bases removed from V and 2 bases from J, the gap between germline ends came to 15 bases. The CDR3 is 15 residues long. CDR1 is SGHNT and CDR2 is YENEEA in the germline V gene.

This chain connects TRBV6-5 to TRBJ2-1; perhaps TRBD1 as D (5 bases). There are 11 residues in the CDR3. Per germline, CDR1 MNHEY and CDR2 SVGAGI. V dropped 7 bases and J dropped 9 bases, with 10 bases sitting between them. Here the CDR3 DNA reads TGTGCCAGCACCCAGGGTGGTGAGCAGTTCTTC. This translates into CASTQGGEQFF.

This sequence joins TRBV5-1 and TRBJ1-4; the D gene is possibly TRBD1 (5 bases). This CDR3 region has 16 residues. CDR1 is SGHRS, CDR2 YFSETQ, per germline. Between the trimmed V and J ends, which lost 4 bases and 4 bases, there was a span of 17 bases. DNA of the CDR3: TGCGCCAGCAGCCCCGGGGCCGAGGGAGGTAATGAAAAACTGTTTTTT. Its translation is CASSPGAEGGNEKLFF.

The J gene is TRBJ2-1, the V gene TRBV5-1; a weak D match, TRBD2 (5 bases). Germline values: CDR1 SGHRS, CDR2 YFSETQ. The CDR3 loop spans 16 amino acids. V lost 0 bases, J lost 0 bases, and 10 bases lay in between. CDR3 DNA sequence: TGCGCCAGCAGCTTGGGTGGACTGAGCTCCTACAATGAGCAGTTCTTC. It translates to CASSLGGLSSYNEQFF.

The rearrangement uses TRBV11-2 and TRBJ2-1; 10 bases align to TRBD2. CDR1 is SGHAT, CDR2 FQNNGV, per germline. The V segment lost 5 bases and the J segment 3 bases; nucleotides outside the gene matches: 7. The CDR3 loop spans 16 amino acids. CDR3 loop: CASSRSTSGVYNEQFF. The CDR3 DNA sequence: TGTGCCAGCAGCCGGAGTACTAGCGGGGTCTACAATGAGCAGTTCTTC.

V and J are TRBV29-1 and TRBJ2-7; 9 nucleotides match TRBD2. Germline V gives CDR1 SQVTM, CDR2 ANQGSEA. The CDR3 consists of 13 residues. With V trimmed by 3 bases and J by 5 bases, 5 bases remained unmatched. The CDR3 reads CSVDVAGENEQYF. The CDR3, as DNA: TGCAGCGTTGATGTAGCGGGAGAGAACGAGCAGTACTTC.

Worth noting for this clone: The junction shows a germline mismatch at one end, possibly a read error. The V and J genes are TRBV7-7 and TRBJ2-5; 7 bases map to TRBD1. Germline-derived CDR1 and CDR2 are SSHAT and FNYEAQ (reference sequence). The CDR3 runs 13 residues. The CDR3 bases are TGTGCTAGCAGCTTAGACAGGGACGAGACCCAGTACTTC. Translation gives CASSLDRDETQYF.

The V gene is TRBV7-9, the J gene TRBJ2-1, with D possibly being TRBD2 (5 bases). CDR1 and CDR2 (germline): SEHNR, FQNEAQ (reference sequence). V was pared by 5 bases and J by 5 bases, with 16 bases between. The CDR3 contains 15 residues. This CDR3 is CASSPPAAAHNEQFF. DNA of the CDR3: TGTGCCAGCAGCCCCCCCGCAGCGGCTCACAATGAGCAGTTCTTC.

The chain carries TRBV9 and TRBJ1-3; D gene unclear. Trimming stripped 4 bases from V and 0 bases from J, with 5 bases between. Germline V gives CDR1 SGDLS, CDR2 YYNGEE. There are 13 residues in the CDR3. CDR3 protein: CASSPSSGNTIYF. The CDR3 coding sequence is TGTGCCAGCAGCCCCAGCTCTGGAAACACCATATATTTT.

J is TRBJ2-1 and V is TRBV18; 12 positions match TRBD1. The CDR3 runs 19 residues. V shed 6 bases and J 0 bases; nucleotides not matched to a gene: 12. Germline V gene lookup returns CDR1 KGHSH and CDR2 LQKENI. Written as DNA, the CDR3 is TGTGCCAGCTCCACCTTGGGACAGGGGGCCTCAAGCTCCTACAATGAGCAGTTCTTC. This gives the protein CASSTLGQGASSSYNEQFF.

The CDR3 DNA sequence: TGTGCCTGGAGTGTACCCGGGGGAAGTAGTCAGCCCCAGCATTTT. Residues: CAWSVPGGSSQPQHF. The V gene is TRBV30, the J gene TRBJ1-5; weak D call: TRBD1 (5 bases). The V and J ends lost 0 bases and 6 bases respectively, with 15 bases between them. Germline V gives CDR1 GTSNPN, CDR2 SVGIG (reference sequence). The length of the CDR3 is 15 residues.

V and J are TRBV19 and TRBJ2-7; TRBD1 matches at 8 bases. The CDR3 is 16 amino acids. Germline values: CDR1 LNHDA, CDR2 SQIVND (reference sequence). V was clipped by 2 bases and J by 6 bases; unmatched bases: 12. DNA for the CDR3: TGTGCCAGTAGTATAAGACAGGGGCCCTTCCTGAGCGAGCAGTACTTC. This codes for CASSIRQGPFLSEQYF.

The chain links TRBV5-1 to TRBJ2-1; 10 bases align to TRBD2. CDR1 and CDR2 (germline): SGHRS, YFSETQ. Trimming took 1 base from V and 7 from J; bases not matched to a gene: 11. CDR3 length: 17 amino acids. The CDR3 sequence is CASSLRLAGASRNEQFF. CDR3 in DNA: TGCGCCAGCAGCTTGCGTCTAGCGGGGGCCTCCAGGAATGAGCAGTTCTTC.

This clone showed up just once. The V gene is TRBV5-1, the J gene TRBJ1-4; possible D gene TRBD1, 6 bases. The CDR3 has 13 residues. The germline CDR1 and CDR2 sequences are SGHRS and YFSETQ. The ends were cut back, 5 bases at V and 4 bases at J, with 9 bases in the middle. In nucleotides, the CDR3 is TGCGCCAGCAGACGGACAGATAATGAAAAACTGTTTTTT. It codes for CASRRTDNEKLFF.

Comment on this clone: Other DNA sequences within the sample encode an identical CDR3. The gene calls are TRBV5-6 and TRBJ2-5; 8 bases align to TRBD2. V lost 3 bases to trimming and J lost 4 bases; unmatched junction nucleotides: 2. From germline, CDR1 is SGHDT and CDR2 YYEEEE. This CDR3 comprises 13 residues. The CDR3 spells CASSSGGGETQYF. In nucleotides, the CDR3 is TGTGCCAGCAGCTCGGGAGGGGGAGAGACCCAGTACTTC.

This chain links TRBV6-6 with TRBJ1-1, with 7 positions matching TRBD1. The CDR3 extends over 14 amino acids. CDR1 and CDR2 (germline): MNHNY, SVGAGI (reference sequence). V lost 6 bases, J lost 1 base, and 5 bases stayed unmatched. The CDR3 DNA is TGTGCCAGCAGGACCCGGACAGGGAACACTGAAGCTTTCTTT. Encoded protein: CASRTRTGNTEAFF.

This clone was found once. The CDR3 sequence is CASSQDQVSTEAFF. As DNA, the CDR3 is TGCGCCAGCAGCCAAGACCAGGTTAGCACTGAAGCTTTCTTT. The rearrangement links TRBV4-1 to TRBJ1-1, with D hard to call. In germline, CDR1 is MGHRA, CDR2 YSYEKL. Trimming left V 0 bases short and J 4 bases short, with 9 bases between. The CDR3 runs 14 residues.

This clone was counted a few times. The genes are TRBV11-2 and TRBJ2-7; possibly TRBD1 for D (5 bases). V shed 5 bases and J shed 2 bases, with 13 bases lying between them. CDR3 length equals 14 residues. Germline V gives CDR1 SGHAT, CDR2 FQNNGV. The CDR3 loop is CASSATGTTYEQYF. CDR3 nucleotides: TGTGCCAGCAGCGCAACAGGCACGACCTACGAGCAGTACTTC. Full variable domain (remainder filled in from reference TRBV11-2 and TRBJ2-7): EAGVAQSPRYKIIEKRQSVAFWCNPISGHATLYWYQQILGQGPKLLIQFQNNGVVDDSQLPKDRFSAERLKGVDSTLKIQPAKLEDSAVYLCASSATGTTYEQYFGPGTRLTVT.

This clone occurred once. At one end the junction does not follow the germline gene, possibly because of a read error. The same CDR3 arises from other DNA sequences in this sample as well. V gene TRBV6-6 combines with J gene TRBJ1-2, with D possibly being TRBD1 (5 bases). The germline gives CDR1 MNHNY, CDR2 SVGAGI (reference sequence). This CDR3 region has 13 residues. The CDR3 bases are TGCGCCAGCAGCGAAGACAGAGGTTATGGCTACACCTTC. Translated, it gives CASSEDRGYGYTF.

The chain links TRBV27 to TRBJ2-4; TRBD2 agrees at 10 bases. Germline loops: CDR1 MNHEY, CDR2 SMNVEV (reference sequence). V trimming: 8 bases; J trimming: 0 bases; junction bases outside the gene matches: 7. This CDR3 region has 16 residues. CDR3 amino acids: CASGAGGNLAKNIQYF. The CDR3 nucleotides are TGTGCCAGCGGAGCGGGAGGGAACCTAGCCAAAAACATTCAGTACTTC.

The CDR3 region is CASSESTVTNYGYTF. The CDR3 DNA follows: TGTGCCAGCAGTGAAAGTACAGTCACTAACTATGGCTACACCTTC. The gene calls are TRBV6-1 and TRBJ1-2, with no clear D. There are 15 residues in the CDR3. V lost 2 bases to trimming and J lost 0 bases, with 10 bases between them. In germline, CDR1 is MNHNS, CDR2 SASEGT.

V usage is TRBV6-5 and J usage is TRBJ1-5, with 7 bases aligning to TRBD1. The CDR3 runs to 14 residues. The germline V gene encodes CDR1 MNHEY and CDR2 SVGAGI. V gave up 6 bases and J gave up 3 bases; unmatched junction bases: 5. CDR3 in amino acids: CASRAGQNNQPQHF. The CDR3 bases are TGTGCCAGCAGGGCGGGACAGAACAATCAGCCCCAGCATTTT.

The genes are TRBV10-3 and TRBJ2-1, with 10 bases fitting TRBD2. CDR1 is ENHRY and CDR2 is SYGVKD in the germline V gene. V shed 0 bases, J shed 4 bases, and the junction held 12 bases outside the gene matches. The CDR3 totals 19 residues. The CDR3 DNA follows: TGTGCCATCAGTGAGTCGGAGCGGGGGGGCCCCATGGGGTACAATGAGCAGTTCTTC. This gives the protein CAISESERGGPMGYNEQFF.

The J gene is TRBJ1-1, the V gene TRBV28; TRBD1 matches at 7 bases. This CDR3 is 16 amino acids long. V lost 10 bases to trimming and J lost 5 bases; unmatched junction nucleotides: 19. The germline gives CDR1 MDHEN, CDR2 SYDVKM. CDR3 bases: TGTGCCACTACATTCCTCCCGGGAGGGGGCTGGACTGAAGCTTTCTTT. Translation gives CATTFLPGGGWTEAFF.

V gene TRBV28 combines with J gene TRBJ1-2; perhaps TRBD1 as D (6 bases). CDR1 MDHEN and CDR2 SYDVKM come from the germline V gene. This CDR3 has 15 residues. V shed 0 bases and J shed 2 bases, with 10 bases lying between them. CDR3 sequence: CASSLWGANNYGYTF. In DNA, the CDR3 is TGTGCCAGCAGTTTATGGGGGGCGAACAACTATGGCTACACCTTC.

This chain uses TRBV7-9 with TRBJ2-1, with D possibly TRBD2 on 6 matching bases. V shed 5 bases and J shed 6 bases, with 23 bases lying between them. CDR1 SEHNR and CDR2 FQNEAQ come from the germline V gene (reference sequence). The CDR3 has 17 residues. The CDR3 DNA follows: TGTGCCAGCAGCCGGGACCTAGCGTCCAGAATGGGCAATGAGCAGTTCTTC. It is translated as CASSRDLASRMGNEQFF.